This record looks at one T cell receptor beta chain sequence and its context. Its antigen is not identified. The sample comes from a study of T cells expressing NK-cell markers. Study-wide background: It was from sorted CD3+CD56+NKG2C+, CD3+CD56+NKG2C- and CD3+CD56-NKG2C+ T cells that TCR beta repertoires came. Study outcomes and limitations: A range of about 1.0-8% of CD8+ T cells consisted of dominant NKG2C+ clonotypes in 6 or 7 donors. There were several donors in whom these clonotypes also led the CD3+CD56-NKG2C+ fraction.

CDR3 size: 14 residues. Looked up from germline, CDR1 is DFQATT and CDR2 is SNEGSKA (reference sequence). UMI-tagged 5'RACE template switching yielded the TCR beta cDNA. For each CDR3 protein, TCRdb gives one entry from its re-call of the 5' RACE reads, without DNA. The sample includes around 110,000 distinct CDR3 sequences. This TCR was sampled from a woman between 18 and 69 years old in good health. The chain links TRBV20-1 to TRBJ2-1; TCRdb's assignment of TRBD1 cannot be checked, as there is no DNA. Material for sequencing was blood T cells: a sorted CD56 or NKG2C T cell subset, CD4+ or CD8+ T cells, or bulk PBMC T cells (not recorded which). The CDR3 is CSTLGATDYNEQFF.